The 24 T cell receptor beta chains reported below all come from one sample, sequenced in a study of T cell responses to AZD1222 COVID-19 vaccine. The data were produced by immunoSEQ multiplex PCR, yet TCRdb's version contains in-frame clones alone and is incomplete. This repertoire shows tens of thousands of clones, about 88% found once; its top ten account for roughly 31%. The sequenced sample was peripheral blood, obtained 28 days after the second AZD1222 dose. Source of these receptors: an adult who received the AZD1222 COVID-19 vaccine.

The CDR3 DNA reads TGTGCCAGCAGTTACGGGGGGGCGTCCTACGAGCAGTACTTC. Protein product: CASSYGGASYEQYF. The chain couples TRBV6-2 or TRBV6-3 to TRBJ2-7, with D possibly matching TRBD2 (7 bases). The ends were cut back, 2 bases at V and 1 base at J, with 9 bases in the middle. The CDR3 loop spans 14 amino acids. Germline V gene sequence: CDR1 MNHEY, CDR2 SVGEGT.

The V call is TRBV7-2, the J call TRBJ1-1; tentatively, D is TRBD1 (6 bases). CDR1 SGHTA and CDR2 FQGNSA come from the germline V gene. Deletions cut 1 base from V and 5 bases from J, with 11 bases between. CDR3 length equals 14 residues. The CDR3 nucleotides read TGTGCCAGCAGCTTAGTAGGACAGTCGACTGAAGCTTTCTTT. The encoded protein is CASSLVGQSTEAFF. The full variable domain, completed using reference TRBV7-2 and TRBJ1-1, is GAGVSQSPSNKVTEKGKDVELRCDPISGHTALYWYRQSLGQGLEFLIYFQGNSAPDKSGLPSDRFSAERTGGSVSTLTIQRTQQEDSAVYLCASSLVGQSTEAFFGQGTRLTVV.

This sequence joins TRBV7-2 and TRBJ1-4; unclear D gene. The V gene lost 2 bases and the J gene lost 1 base, with 5 bases spanning the gap. This CDR3 is built from 14 residues. Germline V gene sequence: CDR1 SGHTA, CDR2 FQGNSA. CDR3 region: CASSLQRTNEKLFF. The CDR3 bases are TGTGCCAGCAGCTTACAGCGAACTAATGAAAAACTGTTTTTT.

The chain combines TRBV6-6 with TRBJ1-5; the D gene is possibly TRBD1 (5 bases). V was cut by 4 bases and J by 6 bases, with 13 bases left in between. CDR1 and CDR2 from the germline V gene are MNHNY and SVGAGI (reference sequence). This CDR3 has 14 residues. The CDR3 sequence: CASSFTVGGQPQHF. The CDR3 coding sequence is TGTGCCAGCAGTTTTACAGTTGGGGGTCAGCCCCAGCATTTT.

The rearrangement joins TRBV5-8 to TRBJ2-7, with 9 positions matching TRBD1. J gave up 5 bases and V 4 bases, and 10 bases lay outside the gene matches. This CDR3 contains 15 residues. CDR1 is SGHTS and CDR2 is YDEGEE in the germline V gene. The CDR3 here is CASSTMDRGWDEQYF. The CDR3 coding sequence is TGTGCCAGCAGCACCATGGACAGGGGTTGGGACGAGCAGTACTTC.

This clone was found once. The gene calls are TRBV14 and TRBJ2-2; D remains unclear. The CDR3 has 15 residues. Germline CDR1 is SGHDN and CDR2 is FVKESK. V was cut by 1 base and J by 7 bases, with 13 bases left in between. The CDR3 reads CASSQVTRSGGELFF. DNA for the CDR3: TGTGCCAGCAGCCAAGTTACACGCTCGGGCGGGGAGCTGTTTTTT.

The chain links TRBV6-5 to TRBJ2-7; D uncertain. V dropped 6 bases and J dropped 2 bases, with 11 bases sitting between them. CDR1 is MNHEY and CDR2 is SVGAGI in the germline V gene. This CDR3 has 13 residues. CDR3 residues: CASSFGWTYEQYF. The CDR3 DNA sequence: TGTGCCAGCAGCTTTGGGTGGACCTACGAGCAGTACTTC.

This clone was seen a single time. The chain couples TRBV27 to TRBJ1-3; D might be TRBD1 (6 bases). V was trimmed by 6 bases and J by 9 bases, leaving 18 bases between them. Germline loops: CDR1 MNHEY, CDR2 SMNVEV (reference sequence). This CDR3 is built from 14 residues. CDR3 sequence: CASSLDRTQSTIYF. CDR3 DNA sequence: TGTGCCAGCAGCTTAGACAGGACGCAGTCCACCATATATTTT.

The chain couples TRBV7-8 to TRBJ1-1; the D gene is possibly TRBD1 (5 bases). The CDR3 loop spans 14 amino acids. Germline assignment: CDR1 SGHVS and CDR2 FQNEAQ. Between the trimmed V and J ends, which lost 5 bases and 0 bases, there was a span of 10 bases. CDR3 DNA: TGTGCCAGCAGCCCGGGGGGGTTGAACACTGAAGCTTTCTTT. Its translation is CASSPGGLNTEAFF.

The V and J genes are TRBV27 and TRBJ2-1; 8 bases align to TRBD1. The trim removed 3 bases at V and 7 bases at J, leaving 5 bases unmatched. Germline V lookup: CDR1 MNHEY, CDR2 SMNVEV (reference sequence). The CDR3 is 14 residues long. CDR3 in amino acids: CASSLTGERNEQFF. DNA for the CDR3: TGTGCCAGCAGTTTGACAGGGGAACGGAATGAGCAGTTCTTC.

The CDR3 region is CASSLGSRAGGRRNEQFF. CDR3 sequence (DNA): TGTGCCAGCAGCTTGGGTTCACGGGCGGGAGGGCGAAGGAATGAGCAGTTCTTC. The V call is TRBV7-6, the J call TRBJ2-1; 9 bases fit TRBD2. V shed 3 bases and J 7 bases; nucleotides not matched to a gene: 16. CDR1 and CDR2 from the germline V gene are SGHVS and FNYEAQ. The CDR3 runs 18 residues.

V and J are TRBV6-5 and TRBJ2-7, with 7 bases that match TRBD1. This CDR3 region has 14 residues. Looked up from germline, CDR1 is MNHEY and CDR2 is SVGAGI. The V gene end was trimmed by 2 bases and the J gene end by 1 base; junction bases not matched to a gene: 2. CDR3 sequence: CASSYRGHSYEQYF. The CDR3 DNA reads as TGTGCCAGCAGTTACAGGGGGCATTCCTACGAGCAGTACTTC.

The chain is built from TRBV19 and TRBJ2-5, with 7 bases matching TRBD2. The CDR3 length is 15 residues. With V trimmed by 5 bases and J by 2 bases, 8 bases remained unmatched. CDR1 is LNHDA and CDR2 is SQIVND in the germline V gene (reference sequence). The CDR3 sequence: CASSLSGRGQETQYF. Here the CDR3 DNA reads TGTGCCAGTAGTCTGTCGGGGAGGGGTCAAGAGACCCAGTACTTC.

This chain joins TRBV6-5 and TRBJ2-1, with 8 nucleotides matching TRBD1. The germline CDR1 and CDR2 sequences are MNHEY and SVGAGI. The CDR3 has 14 residues. V lost 6 bases and J lost 14; bases outside the gene matches: 15. In DNA form, the CDR3 reads TGTGCCAGCAGCCACAGGGGGGTGGTCGCCGTGGAGTTCTTC. Amino acid sequence: CASSHRGVVAVEFF.

The genes are TRBV7-8 and TRBJ1-5, with TRBD1 identical over 9 bases. Trimming cost V 8 bases and J 1 base; bases outside gene matches: 12. Germline CDR1 is SGHVS and CDR2 is FQNEAQ. There are 17 residues in the CDR3. The CDR3 region has the DNA TGTGCCAGCGAATTGCACGGGGGGACAGGGAGCAATCAGCCCCAGCATTTT. Translated: CASELHGGTGSNQPQHF.

The chain couples TRBV30 to TRBJ1-6; maybe TRBD1 (6 bases). There are 14 residues in the CDR3. V was shortened by 3 bases and J by 7 bases, with 13 bases between the two germline ends. Germline V gene lookup returns CDR1 GTSNPN and CDR2 SVGIG (reference sequence). CDR3 DNA: TGTGCCTGGAGAGGGACAAACCCGAATTCACCCCTCCACTTT. Translating it yields CAWRGTNPNSPLHF.

This sequence joins TRBV19 and TRBJ1-1; D call uncertain. V dropped 6 bases and J dropped 6 bases, with 17 bases sitting between them. Germline V gene data show CDR1 as LNHDA and CDR2 as SQIVND (reference sequence). CDR3 length: 14 amino acids. Here the CDR3 reads CASSPRWGNSEAFF. CDR3 bases: TGTGCCAGTAGCCCCCGGTGGGGAAACTCTGAAGCTTTCTTT.

The chain couples TRBV29-1 to TRBJ1-5; D gene uncertain. The CDR3 has 12 residues. The germline V gene has CDR1 SQVTM and CDR2 ANQGSEA. Trimming stripped 0 bases from V and 8 bases from J, with 8 bases between. The CDR3 protein is CSVEDGAEPQHF. Here the CDR3 DNA reads TGCAGCGTTGAAGATGGAGCTGAGCCCCAGCATTTT.

This sequence joins TRBV5-4 and TRBJ2-5; 7 nucleotides agree with TRBD2. CDR3 length: 15 amino acids. Germline CDR1 is SGHNT and CDR2 is YYREEE (reference sequence). J lost 1 base, V lost 0 bases, and 3 bases had no gene match. CDR3 nucleotides: TGTGCCAGCAGCTTGGATCCTAGCGGCCAAGAGACCCAGTACTTC. It is translated as CASSLDPSGQETQYF.

The CDR3 sequence: CASSLRYTDTQYF. As DNA, the CDR3 is TGTGCCAGCTCACTACGGTACACAGATACGCAGTATTTT. J is TRBJ2-3 and V is TRBV18; D is undetermined. The CDR3 sequence is 13 residues long. Germline assignment: CDR1 KGHSH and CDR2 LQKENI. V lost 4 bases, J lost 2 bases, and 7 bases lay in between.

This chain connects TRBV18 to TRBJ1-4, with D possibly matching TRBD1 (5 bases). Looked up from germline, CDR1 is KGHSH and CDR2 is LQKENI. Between the trimmed V and J ends, which lost 3 bases and 5 bases, there was a span of 16 bases. The CDR3 runs to 16 residues. CDR3 sequence reads: CASSPLGAEGNEKLFF. The CDR3 DNA sequence: TGTGCCAGCTCACCTCTAGGGGCGGAGGGGAATGAAAAACTGTTTTTT.

The chain couples TRBV7-9 to TRBJ1-2; TRBD1 agrees at 9 bases. This CDR3 region has 16 residues. Germline V gene sequence: CDR1 SEHNR, CDR2 FQNEAQ (reference sequence). With V trimmed by 5 bases and J by 7 bases, 14 bases remained unmatched. CDR3 sequence: CASSLSSGTGTGGYTF. The CDR3 DNA reads TGTGCCAGCAGCCTAAGCTCCGGGACAGGGACGGGTGGCTACACCTTC.

The count of this clone is one. The rearrangement uses TRBV27 and TRBJ2-1; 9 bases are a match to TRBD2. V lost 6 bases to trimming and J lost 10 bases; unmatched junction nucleotides: 4. There are 12 residues in the CDR3. Looked up from germline, CDR1 is MNHEY and CDR2 is SMNVEV (reference sequence). The CDR3 protein is CASSPGLAEQFF. In DNA form, the CDR3 reads TGTGCCAGCAGCCCCGGACTAGCGGAGCAGTTCTTC.

The V call is TRBV28, the J call TRBJ1-2; D ambiguous. The germline V gene has CDR1 MDHEN and CDR2 SYDVKM. The CDR3 is made up of 12 amino acids. V was cut by 2 bases and J by 4 bases, with 5 bases left in between. The CDR3 region has the DNA TGTGCCAGCAGTTTAGGGCCCTATGGCTACACCTTC. Translating it yields CASSLGPYGYTF.